This TCR beta chain was identified in a study of beta chain features in type 1 diabetes. Study overall: Patient and healthy donor groups were alike in age, gender and cell yields. Study results and limitations: For patients, the naive, central memory and Treg TCRB repertoires appeared more alike than for healthy donors.

The CDR3 length is 11 residues. Germline CDR1 is MNHEY and CDR2 is SVGAGI. The V end lost 2 bases, the J end lost 3 bases, and 1 base lay between the germline ends. Since all of the isolated RNA was reverse transcribed, expressed TCRB transcripts were what got sequenced. The method was immunoSEQ multiplex PCR; TCRdb's version includes in-frame clones alone and lacks a portion of them. The data hold 400,000 to 450,000 clones, with roughly 14% observed a single time. CD45RO/CCR7/CD25/CD127/CD95/CD27 staining was used to isolate CD4+ naive, central memory, regulatory and stem cell-like memory cells by sorting. This clone was observed a few times. Its antigen is undetermined.

The sample consisted of naive CD4+ T cells from blood. The V and J genes are TRBV6-5 and TRBJ1-1, with D hard to call. The TCR comes from a man aged 25 to 40 in good health. CDR3 bases: TGTGCCAGCAGTTACGACACTGAAGCTTTCTTT. It is translated as CASSYDTEAFF.